Here is one T cell receptor (beta chain) with its context. Produced via immunoSEQ multiplex PCR; TCRdb's table is partial and in-frame only. The sample has about 300,000 clones, more than 75% seen once. The V and J ends lost 7 bases and 5 bases, in that order; junction bases with no gene match: 7. Germline V gene lookup returns CDR1 WSHSY and CDR2 SAAADI. CDR3 size: 14 residues. This entry comes from a study of blood T cell repertoires in COVID-19. This chain connects TRBV10-2 to TRBJ2-3, with TRBD2 identical over 9 bases. The sequence came from a woman aged 18-29 years who had recovered from COVID-19. The sequenced sample consisted of PBMCs or T cells enriched from blood (not recorded which). The CDR3 here is CASTRGGAGDTQYF. DNA of the CDR3: TGCGCCAGCACCCGCGGGGGGGCCGGAGATACGCAGTATTTT.